Listed here are 20 T cell receptor beta chains from one sample, sequenced in a study of blood T cell repertoires in COVID-19. The assay was immunoSEQ multiplex PCR, and TCRdb's table has in-frame clones only and misses some. The table records some 200,000 clones, about nine tenths of them present only once. Sequenced material: peripheral blood. The receptors shown here come from an older man with acute or convalescent COVID-19.

This chain connects TRBV11-2 to TRBJ1-1; 10 bases map to TRBD1. Germline CDR1 is SGHAT and CDR2 is FQNNGV. The length of the CDR3 is 13 residues. V lost 5 bases and J lost 11; bases outside the gene matches: 8. CDR3 sequence (DNA): TGTGCCAGCAGCCCGGGACAGGGGTCGGGCGCTTTCTTT. This sequence encodes CASSPGQGSGAFF.

The genes are TRBV5-5 and TRBJ2-7, with 7 positions matching TRBD1. The CDR3 has 15 residues. The V gene end was trimmed by 4 bases and the J gene end by 2 bases; junction bases not matched to a gene: 9. CDR1 SGHKS and CDR2 YYEKEE come from the germline V gene (reference sequence). Here the CDR3 DNA reads TGTGCCAGCAGCCCAACGACAGGGACCCCCTACGAGCAGTACTTC. Its translation: CASSPTTGTPYEQYF.

This chain joins TRBV7-8 and TRBJ1-4; D call uncertain. Looked up from germline, CDR1 is SGHVS and CDR2 is FQNEAQ. The CDR3 runs 14 residues. The V end was cut by 3 bases, the J end by 5 bases, with 10 bases between. The CDR3 region is CASSFSLINEKLFF. Here the CDR3 DNA reads TGTGCCAGCAGCTTCTCCCTAATCAATGAAAAACTGTTTTTT.

This rearrangement joins TRBV10-3 to TRBJ1-3; D is perhaps TRBD1 (6 bases). V lost 0 bases to trimming and J lost 3 bases, with 9 bases between them. Looked up from germline, CDR1 is ENHRY and CDR2 is SYGVKD. This CDR3 contains 15 residues. CDR3 protein: CAISESQGSGNTIYF. CDR3 DNA sequence: TGTGCCATCAGTGAGTCACAGGGAAGTGGAAACACCATATATTTT.

V gene TRBV7-9 combines with J gene TRBJ2-3, with 9 positions matching TRBD1. CDR1 and CDR2 from the germline V gene are SEHNR and FQNEAQ (reference sequence). This CDR3 contains 14 residues. V was clipped by 4 bases and J by 4 bases; unmatched bases: 3. CDR3 sequence reads: CASSWDRDPDTQYF. The CDR3 bases are TGTGCCAGCAGCTGGGACAGGGATCCAGATACGCAGTATTTT.

The CDR3 DNA sequence: TGTGCCACTTCCCCGGACAGGGGTTTAGGCACTGAAGCTTTCTTT. Protein sequence: CATSPDRGLGTEAFF. V gene TRBV27 combines with J gene TRBJ1-1, with TRBD1 matching 9 bases. V lost 10 bases, J lost 4 bases, and 13 bases stayed unmatched. The CDR3 loop spans 15 amino acids. CDR1 and CDR2 from the germline V gene are MNHEY and SMNVEV (reference sequence).

This clone came up a few times. The J gene is TRBJ2-2, the V gene TRBV19; D is perhaps TRBD1 (5 bases). Germline CDR1 is LNHDA and CDR2 is SQIVND (reference sequence). With 5 bases removed from V and 6 bases from J, the gap between germline ends came to 10 bases. The CDR3 contains 13 residues. CDR3 nucleotide sequence: TGTGCCAGTAGTGGGTCCAGGGCCGGGGAGCTGTTTTTT. Encoded protein: CASSGSRAGELFF.

This sequence joins TRBV27 and TRBJ2-1, with a tentative D call TRBD1 (6 bases). V gave up 4 bases and J gave up 1 base, with 14 bases separating them. CDR3 length: 16 residues. CDR1 is MNHEY and CDR2 is SMNVEV in the germline V gene (reference sequence). CDR3 sequence reads: CASSSRTVTSYNEQFF. Written as DNA, the CDR3 is TGTGCCAGCAGTTCCAGGACAGTGACTTCCTACAATGAGCAGTTCTTC.

V gene TRBV29-1 combines with J gene TRBJ2-5, with 11 nucleotides matching TRBD1. Losses at the gene ends were 3 bases for V and 3 bases for J; bases not matched to a gene: 6. The CDR3 length is 15 residues. The germline gives CDR1 SQVTM, CDR2 ANQGSEA. The CDR3 loop is CSVEWVGQGEETQYF. As DNA, the CDR3 is TGCAGCGTTGAGTGGGTGGGACAGGGGGAAGAGACCCAGTACTTC.

V usage is TRBV6-5 and J usage is TRBJ2-5; perhaps TRBD2 as D (5 bases). Deletions cut 2 bases from V and 5 bases from J, with 15 bases between. The germline CDR1 and CDR2 sequences are MNHEY and SVGAGI. The CDR3 loop spans 15 amino acids. The CDR3 nucleotides are TGTGCCAGCAGTTACCAATGGACTTACGAGGAGACCCAGTACTTC. This encodes CASSYQWTYEETQYF.

This chain joins TRBV19 and TRBJ1-5; 8 nucleotides align to TRBD1. Germline V gives CDR1 LNHDA, CDR2 SQIVND (reference sequence). This CDR3 has 17 residues. Trimming took 3 bases from V and 2 from J; bases not matched to a gene: 9. The CDR3 DNA reads TGTGCCAGTAGTATCCCGACAGGGGTGAGCGGCAATCAGCCCCAGCATTTT. Translation: CASSIPTGVSGNQPQHF.

This clone was detected ten times or more. The chain couples TRBV24-1 to TRBJ2-7; 8 nucleotides agree with TRBD2. V was pared by 3 bases and J by 2 bases, with 5 bases of the junction left unmatched. Germline V CDR1 and CDR2: KGHDR, SFDVKD. The CDR3 runs 15 residues. The CDR3 region is CATSDGGSGAYEQYV. In DNA, the CDR3 is TGTGCCACCAGTGATGGGGGTAGCGGGGCCTACGAGCAGTACGTC.

This clone has a handful of counts. The V and J genes are TRBV7-2 and TRBJ2-3; D may be TRBD2 (6 bases). The germline gives CDR1 SGHTA, CDR2 FQGNSA. The CDR3 has 17 residues. Trimming stripped 1 base from V and 9 bases from J, with 23 bases between. Written as DNA, the CDR3 is TGTGCCAGCAGCTTAGGGCCCGGGGCGGGGAACCAGATAACGCAGTATTTT. Residues: CASSLGPGAGNQITQYF.

The J gene is TRBJ1-5, the V gene TRBV19; D remains ambiguous. The CDR3 length is 15 residues. The germline V and J ends were trimmed by 3 bases and 4 bases, with 13 bases remaining between them. The germline CDR1 and CDR2 sequences are LNHDA and SQIVND (reference sequence). DNA for the CDR3: TGTGCCAGTAGTATTTACAGCTCCTTAAATCAGCCCCAGCATTTT. It yields the protein CASSIYSSLNQPQHF.

The chain employs TRBV16 and TRBJ2-3; 11 nucleotides align to TRBD2. With V trimmed by 7 bases and J by 2 bases, 8 bases remained unmatched. Germline CDR1 KGHSY, CDR2 FQNENV. This CDR3 contains 16 residues. The CDR3 bases are TGTGCCAGCAACGGGGGACTAGCGGCATTCACAGATACGCAGTATTTT. Amino acids: CASNGGLAAFTDTQYF.

The rearrangement links TRBV5-1 to TRBJ1-1; 9 bases align to TRBD1. This CDR3 contains 14 residues. Germline V gives CDR1 SGHRS, CDR2 YFSETQ. J was trimmed by 4 bases and V by 5 bases; bases with no gene match: 6. CDR3 coding DNA: TGCGCCAGCAGGGGAAAGGACAGGGGCACTGAAGCTTTCTTT. Amino acids: CASRGKDRGTEAFF.

The rearrangement joins TRBV11-2 to TRBJ2-2; TRBD2 aligns across 10 bases. This CDR3 is built from 17 residues. V dropped 5 bases and J dropped 3; count of bases not matched to a gene: 9. The V gene's germline CDR1 is SGHAT and CDR2 FQNNGV. The CDR3 DNA is TGTGCCAGCAGCCACCCGGGCCTAGCGGGAGACACCGGGGAGCTGTTTTTT. Translated: CASSHPGLAGDTGELFF.

The rearrangement links TRBV27 to TRBJ2-3; possibly TRBD2 for D (5 bases). The CDR3 sequence is 19 residues long. The V end was cut by 6 bases, the J end by 0 bases, with 25 bases between. Germline V gene sequence: CDR1 MNHEY, CDR2 SMNVEV (reference sequence). CDR3 sequence: CASSTYSPPPGSSTDTQYF. The CDR3 nucleotides are TGTGCCAGCAGCACTTACAGTCCCCCCCCGGGGAGTAGCACAGATACGCAGTATTTT.

The chain carries TRBV9 and TRBJ1-6; D is undetermined. CDR1 is SGDLS and CDR2 is YYNGEE in the germline V gene. This CDR3 is 16 amino acids long. Trimming took 0 bases from V and 0 from J, leaving 7 bases between them. CDR3 sequence (DNA): TGTGCCAGCAGCGTAGGCCCGAGCTCCTATAATTCACCCCTCCACTTT. This sequence encodes CASSVGPSSYNSPLHF.

The chain employs TRBV5-6 and TRBJ2-1; maybe TRBD1 (7 bases). V lost 2 bases, J lost 6 bases, and 18 bases lay in between. The CDR3 totals 16 residues. The germline CDR1 and CDR2 sequences are SGHDT and YYEEEE. The CDR3 here is CASSFTGAGWGNEQFF. The CDR3 coding sequence is TGTGCCAGCAGCTTCACAGGGGCGGGGTGGGGCAATGAGCAGTTCTTC.